The 19 T cell receptor beta chains below were found in one sample sequenced in a study of post-analysis software for immune sequencing data. Findings of the study overall: Comparison of patients with controls showed five TRBV segments more frequent in patients, TRBV5-6, TRBV5-1 and TRBV20-1 among them.

Unique molecular identifiers tagged the TCR beta cDNA libraries. Each CDR3 protein is one row after TCRdb ran MiXCR on the PCR reads. The sample has hundreds of thousands of distinct CDR3 sequences; 25% to 30% are singletons. No antigen is known for these receptors. The sequenced sample was blood. These TCRs come from a girl aged 10 to 17 with multiple sclerosis.

This clonotype turned up a few times. The chain carries TRBV6-4 and TRBJ2-3; 8 bases agree with TRBD1. Trimming at V came to 8 bases and at J to 5 bases, leaving 3 bases not matched to a gene. The germline V gene has CDR1 MRHNA and CDR2 SNTAGT. The CDR3 loop spans 12 amino acids. The CDR3: CASSTGEDTQYF. The DNA for the CDR3 is TGTGCCAGCTCGACAGGGGAAGATACGCAGTATTTT.

Regarding this clonotype: One end of the junction is discordant with germline, which a read error may explain. For the CDR3, the DNA is TGCGCCAGCGGCCAAGATTTCCGGGCAGGGTACAATGAGCAGTTCTTC. It specifies CASGQDFRAGYNEQFF. The chain combines TRBV4-3 with TRBJ2-1, with TRBD1 as a possible D gene (5 bases). Germline CDR1 and CDR2: LGHNA and YSLEER. The CDR3 runs to 16 residues.

Turning to this clonotype: This may be a read error, as it is one base from a much larger clone. The chain recombines TRBV29-1 with TRBJ2-5; D uncertain. CDR3 length: 12 residues. CDR1 is SQVTM, CDR2 ANQGSEA, per germline. Trimming removed 3 bases at V and 1 base at J, with 6 bases between. This CDR3 is CSVDGSQETQYF. The CDR3 DNA reads TGCAGCGTTGACGGCAGCCAAGAGACCCAGTACTTC.

This sequence joins TRBV4-3 and TRBJ1-2, with a tentative D call TRBD1 (5 bases). CDR1 LGHNA and CDR2 YSLEER come from the germline V gene. The CDR3 length is 17 residues. With 0 bases removed from V and 3 bases from J, the gap between germline ends came to 17 bases. The CDR3 nucleotides are TGCGCCAGCAGCCAAGATCGGACCCCAGGGAAGTACTATGGCTACACCTTC. Its translation: CASSQDRTPGKYYGYTF.

The table lists this clonotype with many counts. The chain couples TRBV7-2 to TRBJ2-3, with no clear D. This CDR3 region has 13 residues. V was cut by 5 bases and J by 6 bases, with 12 bases left in between. CDR1 SGHTA and CDR2 FQGNSA come from the germline V gene. CDR3 protein: CASSPLIGDTQYF. CDR3 sequence (DNA): TGTGCCAGCAGCCCCCTCATAGGTGATACGCAGTATTTT.

The chain has TRBV4-3 and TRBJ2-7, with no clear D. Germline assignment: CDR1 LGHNA and CDR2 YSLEER. The CDR3 runs to 13 residues. Trimming removed 0 bases from V and 3 bases from J, with 6 bases in between. The DNA for the CDR3 is TGCGCCAGCAGCCAAGATCGCTTCTACGAGCAGTACTTC. This sequence encodes CASSQDRFYEQYF.

This clonotype was observed a handful of times. The V call is TRBV7-2, the J call TRBJ2-3; no clear D. Germline V gene sequence: CDR1 SGHTA, CDR2 FQGNSA. The CDR3 loop spans 17 amino acids. Deletions cut 3 bases from V and 6 bases from J, with 22 bases between. The CDR3: CASSFSPPRRTLDTQYF. For the CDR3, the DNA is TGTGCCAGCAGCTTTTCCCCCCCTCGGCGGACCTTGGATACGCAGTATTTT.

CDR3 sequence (DNA): TGTGCCAGCAGCTTAGATGCGGGCGGCGAGCAGTTCTTC. Its protein product is CASSLDAGGEQFF. This sequence joins TRBV7-9 and TRBJ2-1, with a weak D call TRBD2 (5 bases). This CDR3 is 13 amino acids long. Germline-derived CDR1 and CDR2 are SEHNR and FQNEAQ (reference sequence). V was cut by 1 base and J by 10 bases, with 11 bases left in between.

The sample holds a few counts of this clonotype. The rearrangement uses TRBV12-3 or TRBV12-4 and TRBJ2-5; tentatively, D is TRBD2 (5 bases). V shed 4 bases and J shed 6 bases, with 9 bases lying between them. This CDR3 comprises 12 residues. CDR3 residues: CASSSGDQTQYF. The CDR3 bases are TGTGCCAGCAGTTCCGGGGATCAGACCCAGTACTTC.

This clonotype was counted a few times. The genes are TRBV29-1 and TRBJ2-1, with D maybe TRBD2 (6 bases). The CDR3 is 14 amino acids. Trimming shortened V by 1 base and J by 0 bases, and 7 bases separated the two germline ends. The germline CDR1 and CDR2 sequences are SQVTM and ANQGSEA. The CDR3 DNA reads as TGCAGCGTTGAAGTCGGGAGCTCCTACAATGAGCAGTTCTTC. This encodes CSVEVGSSYNEQFF.

The chain couples TRBV20-1 to TRBJ1-2; D unclear. The CDR3 sequence is 11 residues long. Germline lookup yields CDR1 DFQATT and CDR2 SNEGSKA (reference sequence). The ends were cut back, 0 bases at V and 6 bases at J, with 5 bases in the middle. The CDR3 region is CSAREGHGYTF. The CDR3 DNA sequence: TGCAGTGCTAGAGAGGGCCATGGCTACACCTTC.

There are many counts of this clonotype. This chain links TRBV29-1 with TRBJ2-7, with unresolved D. This CDR3 region has 12 residues. Germline V CDR1 and CDR2: SQVTM, ANQGSEA. The V and J ends lost 4 bases and 2 bases respectively, with 9 bases between them. DNA for the CDR3: TGCAGCGTTGGCGCCGGAGCCTACGAGCAGTACTTC. It yields the protein CSVGAGAYEQYF.

A note on this clonotype: An end of the junction does not agree with germline; a read error may underlie this. This sequence joins TRBV27 and TRBJ2-7, with D unclear. Germline values: CDR1 MNHEY, CDR2 SMNVEV (reference sequence). CDR3 length equals 14 residues. The CDR3 coding sequence is TGTACCAGCAGCCCTACCGTCCTGAGCTACGAGCAGTACTTC. Its protein product is CTSSPTVLSYEQYF.

This clonotype was seen a handful of times. The chain joins TRBV25-1 to TRBJ2-5; 10 bases agree with TRBD1. The tail of the sequence fits TRBJ2-7 better, so the J call may be wrong. Germline CDR1 MGHDK, CDR2 SYGVNS. This CDR3 spans 14 amino acids. CDR3 protein: CASSFRTGGSEQYF. The CDR3 nucleotides are TGTGCCAGCAGCTTCAGGACAGGGGGATCCGAGCAGTACTTC.

This chain joins TRBV20-1 and TRBJ1-2, with 7 bases identical to TRBD1. The J segment lost 4 bases and the V segment lost 8 bases, leaving 4 bases of the junction unmatched. The CDR3 spans 11 residues. Germline CDR1 is DFQATT and CDR2 is SNEGSKA (reference sequence). CDR3 region: CSTRGSYGYTF. In DNA form, the CDR3 reads TGCAGTACCAGGGGGTCCTATGGCTACACCTTC.

This clonotype was observed a single time. The CDR3 does not end in the conserved phenylalanine or tryptophan, so this is likely a read error. The chain is built from TRBV6-2 or TRBV6-3 and TRBJ2-7; possible D gene TRBD1, 5 bases. This CDR3 contains 18 residues. Between the trimmed V and J ends, which lost 2 bases and 1 base, there was a span of 21 bases. Per the germline V gene, CDR1 is MNHEY and CDR2 is SVGEGT. The CDR3 DNA reads TGTGCCAGCAGTTACCCAATGCGAAGGGGTCACTCGTCCTACGAGCAGTACTTA. Translating gives CASSYPMRRGHSSYEQYL.

This clonotype showed up just a few times. V is TRBV6-5 and J is TRBJ1-4, with 7 bases matching TRBD1. CDR3 length: 17 amino acids. Germline lookup yields CDR1 MNHEY and CDR2 SVGAGI. V gave up 2 bases and J gave up 7 bases; unmatched junction bases: 13. The CDR3 sequence: CASSYRLRQGTREKLFF. The CDR3 coding sequence is TGTGCCAGCAGTTACCGCCTTCGACAGGGAACACGTGAAAAACTGTTTTTT.

The chain is built from TRBV19 and TRBJ1-5; TRBD1 agrees at 7 bases. Per germline, CDR1 LNHDA and CDR2 SQIVND (reference sequence). This CDR3 is built from 15 residues. The ends lost 4 bases at V and 4 bases at J; junction bases unmatched: 7. The CDR3 sequence is CASSTGTVVNQPQHF. Here the CDR3 DNA reads TGTGCCAGTAGTACCGGGACAGTTGTAAATCAGCCCCAGCATTTT.

Comment on this clonotype: An end of the junction does not agree with germline; a read error may underlie this. The DNA for the CDR3 is TGCGCCAGCAGCTTGGGAGCAGGAAGCAATCAGCTCCAGCATTTT. Protein: CASSLGAGSNQLQHF. The chain is built from TRBV5-1 and TRBJ1-5; D gene uncertain. The CDR3 is 15 amino acids. Germline V gene sequence: CDR1 SGHRS, CDR2 YFSETQ.